One and the same sample provided the 19 T cell receptor beta chains below, sequenced in a study of blood T cell repertoires in COVID-19. Repertoires were generated with immunoSEQ multiplex PCR, while TCRdb's copy carries only in-frame clones and drops some. Of 150,000 to 200,000 clones in the sample, more than 65% were seen once. The sequencing input was PBMCs or T cells enriched from blood (not recorded which). The receptor source for this set is a woman aged 45-59 years with acute COVID-19.

V usage is TRBV19 and J usage is TRBJ2-1; 12 nucleotides agree with TRBD2. The CDR3 spans 15 residues. V lost 6 bases and J lost 3; bases outside the gene matches: 3. CDR1 is LNHDA, CDR2 SQIVND, per germline (reference sequence). CDR3 residues: CASRLLAGGYNEQFF. In DNA, the CDR3 is TGTGCCAGTAGGTTACTAGCGGGGGGCTACAATGAGCAGTTCTTC.

This clone has only one observation. V is TRBV5-1 and J is TRBJ2-5; D unresolved. The V end lost 5 bases, the J end lost 2 bases, and 13 bases lay between the germline ends. The CDR3 sequence is 14 residues long. CDR1 is SGHRS, CDR2 YFSETQ, per germline. The CDR3 spells CASRNAHTQETQYF. CDR3 nucleotide sequence: TGCGCCAGCAGAAATGCCCATACACAAGAGACCCAGTACTTC.

The chain combines TRBV11-2 with TRBJ1-5; TRBD1 matches at 7 bases. The length of the CDR3 is 15 residues. The trim removed 5 bases at V and 3 bases at J, leaving 7 bases unmatched. Germline values: CDR1 SGHAT, CDR2 FQNNGV. CDR3 DNA sequence: TGTGCCAGCAGCCTAAACAGGGGAGTCAATCAGCCCCAGCATTTT. It encodes CASSLNRGVNQPQHF.

The V call is TRBV5-1, the J call TRBJ1-1; TRBD1 matches 7 bases. This CDR3 contains 14 residues. Trimming cost V 3 bases and J 1 base; bases outside gene matches: 3. The germline CDR1 and CDR2 sequences are SGHRS and YFSETQ. The CDR3 DNA reads TGCGCCAGCAGCTCTGGGACAGCGAACACTGAAGCTTTCTTT. Residues: CASSSGTANTEAFF.

The chain employs TRBV19 and TRBJ2-5, with 7 bases that match TRBD1. Germline loops: CDR1 LNHDA, CDR2 SQIVND (reference sequence). V shed 5 bases, J shed 1 base, and the junction held 4 bases outside the gene matches. The CDR3 length is 14 residues. The CDR3 DNA follows: TGTGCCAGTAGTCTTGGGACAGTCCAAGAGACCCAGTACTTC. Translation gives CASSLGTVQETQYF.

V is TRBV28 and J is TRBJ1-2, with no clear D. With 5 bases removed from V and 0 bases from J, the gap between germline ends came to 13 bases. CDR3 length: 15 residues. The germline gives CDR1 MDHEN, CDR2 SYDVKM. The CDR3 here is CASSPPSGANYGYTF. The DNA of the CDR3 is TGTGCCAGCAGTCCCCCTAGTGGTGCTAACTATGGCTACACCTTC.

The table lists this clone with a few counts. The rearrangement joins TRBV5-4 to TRBJ2-1; 7 nucleotides match TRBD1. Per germline, CDR1 SGHNT and CDR2 YYREEE (reference sequence). Trimming removed 3 bases from V and 7 bases from J; junction bases left unmatched: 16. The CDR3 runs 17 residues. CDR3 loop: CASSSRDSFMRGNEQFF. In nucleotides, the CDR3 is TGTGCCAGCAGCTCTCGGGACAGCTTTATGAGAGGTAATGAGCAGTTCTTC.

The rearrangement joins TRBV9 to TRBJ1-5; TRBD1 aligns across 7 bases. There are 14 residues in the CDR3. Trimming cost V 4 bases and J 6 bases; bases outside gene matches: 7. Germline V gene sequence: CDR1 SGDLS, CDR2 YYNGEE. As DNA, the CDR3 is TGTGCCAGCAGCCGGGAACAGGGGTTTCAGCCCCAGCATTTT. This sequence encodes CASSREQGFQPQHF. Looking up the rest from reference TRBV9 and TRBJ1-5 gives the full variable domain: DSGVTQTPKHLITATGQRVTLRCSPRSGDLSVYWYQQSLDQGLQFLIQYYNGEERAKGNILERFSAQQFPDLHSELNLSSLELGDSALYFCASSREQGFQPQHFGDGTRLSIL.

This chain joins TRBV6-2 or TRBV6-3 and TRBJ1-4; a possible D gene is TRBD1 (5 bases). V lost 4 bases, J lost 4 bases, and 13 bases lay in between. This CDR3 is 15 amino acids long. Looked up from germline, CDR1 is MNHEY and CDR2 is SVGEGT. CDR3 sequence (DNA): TGTGCCAGCAGTTCGCCGACAGCCGGTAATGAAAAACTGTTTTTT. It codes for CASSSPTAGNEKLFF.

This clone was detected only once. The V gene is TRBV13, the J gene TRBJ1-1; perhaps TRBD1 as D (5 bases). The CDR3 covers 15 residues. Germline V gene sequence: CDR1 PRHDT, CDR2 FYEKMQ (reference sequence). V shed 2 bases and J shed 4 bases, with 14 bases lying between them. The DNA for the CDR3 is TGTGCCAGCAGCTTAAAGGGGTGGACGGGCACTGAAGCTTTCTTT. The encoded protein is CASSLKGWTGTEAFF.

This clone was seen a few times. The chain is built from TRBV24-1 and TRBJ1-1, with TRBD1 matching over 8 bases. Germline CDR1 is KGHDR and CDR2 is SFDVKD. The trim removed 7 bases at V and 6 bases at J, leaving 9 bases unmatched. The CDR3 is 14 residues long. CDR3 sequence reads: CATRGSGGLAEAFF. The CDR3 nucleotides are TGTGCCACCAGGGGGTCAGGGGGCTTAGCTGAAGCTTTCTTT.

This clone was observed a single time. The rearrangement joins TRBV28 to TRBJ1-1; possibly TRBD1 for D (5 bases). Trimming left V 2 bases short and J 10 bases short, with 17 bases between. CDR1 is MDHEN, CDR2 SYDVKM, per germline. The CDR3 has 14 residues. CDR3 sequence reads: CASSLGEGWERAFF. CDR3 nucleotides: TGTGCCAGCAGTTTAGGGGAGGGGTGGGAGAGAGCTTTCTTT.

This chain joins TRBV5-1 and TRBJ2-2; D call uncertain. The V gene lost 2 bases and the J gene lost 0 bases, with 8 bases spanning the gap. CDR1 SGHRS and CDR2 YFSETQ come from the germline V gene. The CDR3 totals 15 residues. This CDR3 reads CASSFEVPNTGELFF. In nucleotides, the CDR3 is TGCGCCAGCAGCTTTGAGGTACCGAACACCGGGGAGCTGTTTTTT.

The CDR3 here is CASSLSGGAADTQYF. The CDR3 coding sequence is TGCGCCAGCAGCCTTAGCGGGGGGGCCGCAGATACGCAGTATTTT. The chain joins TRBV5-1 to TRBJ2-3, with 11 bases that match TRBD2. CDR3 length: 15 residues. The germline V gene encodes CDR1 SGHRS and CDR2 YFSETQ. The V segment lost 4 bases and the J segment 4 bases; nucleotides outside the gene matches: 5.

The rearrangement links TRBV19 to TRBJ1-4; 7 bases map to TRBD1. V shed 7 bases and J 0 bases; nucleotides not matched to a gene: 2. This CDR3 has 14 amino acids. Germline lookup yields CDR1 LNHDA and CDR2 SQIVND (reference sequence). The CDR3 loop is CASTQGATNEKLFF. CDR3 sequence (DNA): TGTGCCAGTACCCAGGGGGCAACTAATGAAAAACTGTTTTTT.

The V gene is TRBV18, the J gene TRBJ2-1; 9 bases line up with TRBD1. With 2 bases clipped from V and 8 bases from J, the junction kept 7 bases outside the gene matches. Per germline, CDR1 KGHSH and CDR2 LQKENI. CDR3 length equals 15 residues. This chain's CDR3 is CASSPWGQGTDEQFF. The CDR3 DNA is TGTGCCAGCTCACCATGGGGACAGGGTACCGATGAGCAGTTCTTC.

The table lists this clone with a few counts. The chain couples TRBV5-1 to TRBJ1-2, with 7 nucleotides matching TRBD1. The CDR3 contains 14 residues. Germline trimming cut 3 bases from V and 8 bases from J; bases unmatched to any gene: 10. CDR1 is SGHRS, CDR2 YFSETQ, per germline. CDR3 in amino acids: CASSSRQGVGGYTF. CDR3 DNA: TGCGCCAGCAGCTCTAGACAGGGTGTGGGCGGCTACACCTTC.

The V call is TRBV30, the J call TRBJ1-1; tentative D call: TRBD1 (6 bases). CDR3 length: 14 residues. CDR1 and CDR2 from the germline V gene are GTSNPN and SVGIG (reference sequence). V lost 2 bases, J lost 0 bases, and 10 bases lay in between. For the CDR3, the DNA is TGTGCCTGGAGTACAAGACAGGTGAACACTGAAGCTTTCTTT. This encodes CAWSTRQVNTEAFF.

This rearrangement joins TRBV14 to TRBJ1-1; 7 bases agree with TRBD1. The CDR3 runs to 18 residues. From germline, CDR1 is SGHDN and CDR2 FVKESK. The J segment lost 0 bases and the V segment lost 4 bases, leaving 14 bases of the junction unmatched. CDR3 DNA sequence: TGTGCCAGCAGCCCCGCAGGGGGGACAGCGCTAATGAACACTGAAGCTTTCTTT. This encodes CASSPAGGTALMNTEAFF.